The rows below give T cell receptor beta chains drawn from one sample of a study of T-cell memory formation after mild COVID-19. One entry per CDR3 protein, called by TCRdb with MiXCR from the 5' RACE reads. The sample consists of about 310,000 distinct CDR3 sequences, 15% to 20% of them appearing once. Sequences were obtained from PBMCs or a T cell subset sorted from them (not recorded which). All receptors derive from a man between 18 and 29 years old who had mild COVID-19 (a few samples of this study predate the infection). Cell type and time point are not known. Both conserved end residues are part of each CDR3. The D gene is left open where the match is weak. Not all rows give a size; the values are once, few, many and, for expanded clones, a class.

J gene: TRBJ1-5
V gene: TRBV6-6
clone size: .
D gene: .
CDR3 DNA: TGTGCCAGCAGTTATAGCTACAATCAGCCCCAGCATTTT
CDR3 protein: CASSYSYNQPQHF

J gene: TRBJ2-3
V gene: TRBV7-2
clone size: .
D gene: .
CDR3 DNA: TGTGCCAGCAGCCAAAGACCAATTACCCTCGGTACAGATACGCAGTATTTT
CDR3 protein: CASSQRPITLGTDTQYF

J gene: TRBJ2-3
V gene: TRBV7-3
clone size: few
D gene: TRBD2
CDR3 DNA: TGTGCCAGCAGCTGGGCCGGGACTACTAGCACAGATACGCAGTATTTT
CDR3 protein: CASSWAGTTSTDTQYF

J gene: TRBJ2-7
V gene: TRBV30
clone size: once
D gene: .
CDR3 DNA: TGTGCCTGGAATAGTGGGCAGGGGACCCTCTACGAGCAGTACTTC
CDR3 protein: CAWNSGQGTLYEQYF

J gene: TRBJ2-2
V gene: TRBV7-3
clone size: few
D gene: .
CDR3 DNA: TGTGCCAGCAGCTTAAACGGTTGGGGAAACACCGGGGAGCTGTTTTTT
CDR3 protein: CASSLNGWGNTGELFF

J gene: TRBJ2-3
V gene: TRBV7-2
clone size: few
D gene: .
CDR3 DNA: TGTGCCAGCAGCTTAAGGTGGGACACAGATACGCAGTATTTT
CDR3 protein: CASSLRWDTDTQYF

J gene: TRBJ1-3
V gene: TRBV12-3/TRBV12-4
clone size: .
D gene: .
CDR3 DNA: TGTGCCAGCAGCCGGTCCGGGGCGACGTTTGGAAACACCATATATTTT
CDR3 protein: CASSRSGATFGNTIYF

J gene: TRBJ2-1
V gene: TRBV4-1
clone size: .
D gene: .
CDR3 DNA: TGCGCCAGCAGCCAATTGTCTAGCGTTGCCTACAATGAGCAGTTCTTC
CDR3 protein: CASSQLSSVAYNEQFF

J gene: TRBJ1-3
V gene: TRBV9
clone size: .
D gene: .
CDR3 DNA: TGTGCCAGCAGCGTCCGATCCAGGGCCCCTGGAAACACCATATATTTT
CDR3 protein: CASSVRSRAPGNTIYF

J gene: TRBJ2-5
V gene: TRBV7-2
clone size: .
D gene: .
CDR3 DNA: TGTGCCAGCAGCTTAGACGGGACACATGAGACCCAGTACTTC
CDR3 protein: CASSLDGTHETQYF

J gene: TRBJ1-6
V gene: TRBV6-2/TRBV6-3
clone size: .
D gene: TRBD1
CDR3 DNA: TGTGCCAGCAGTTACGCGCCCGGGGACAGGGATAATTCACCCCTCCACTTT
CDR3 protein: CASSYAPGDRDNSPLHF

J gene: TRBJ2-1
V gene: TRBV12-3/TRBV12-4
clone size: .
D gene: TRBD2
CDR3 DNA: TGTGCCAGCAGTCCCCTGACTAGCGGGGTCTCCTACAATGAGCAGTTCTTC
CDR3 protein: CASSPLTSGVSYNEQFF

J gene: TRBJ2-3
V gene: TRBV7-9
clone size: few
D gene: .
CDR3 DNA: TGTGCCAGCAGCTTCCGGGTTGATACGCAGTATTTT
CDR3 protein: CASSFRVDTQYF

J gene: TRBJ2-5
V gene: TRBV7-8
clone size: few
D gene: .
CDR3 DNA: TGTGCCAGCAGCAGGGGGAGGGTCCAAGAGACCCAGTACTTC
CDR3 protein: CASSRGRVQETQYF

J gene: TRBJ2-4
V gene: TRBV7-3
clone size: .
D gene: TRBD2
CDR3 DNA: TGTGCCAGCAGCTCCCCCACGGGACTAGCAAAAAACATTCAGTACTTC
CDR3 protein: CASSSPTGLAKNIQYF

J gene: TRBJ2-5
V gene: TRBV6-2/TRBV6-3
clone size: few
D gene: .
CDR3 DNA: TGTGCCAGCAGTAGGGACCGGCGAGGGACCCAGTACTTC
CDR3 protein: CASSRDRRGTQYF

J gene: TRBJ2-5
V gene: TRBV4-1
clone size: few
D gene: TRBD1
CDR3 DNA: TGCGCCAGTAGGCGACAGGGGGTGGAGACCCAGTACTTC
CDR3 protein: CASRRQGVETQYF

J gene: TRBJ2-3
V gene: TRBV5-1
clone size: many
D gene: TRBD1
CDR3 DNA: TGCGCCAGCAGCCTGACAGGGGGGTTCACAGATACGCAGTATTTT
CDR3 protein: CASSLTGGFTDTQYF

J gene: TRBJ1-1
V gene: TRBV7-3
clone size: .
D gene: .
CDR3 DNA: TGTGCCAGCTCCCCCAAGGGGGGTCAGGGCCTGAACACTGAAGCTTTCTTT
CDR3 protein: CASSPKGGQGLNTEAFF

J gene: TRBJ1-5
V gene: TRBV29-1
clone size: .
D gene: .
CDR3 DNA: TGCAGCGTTGGAGGGTTGGATCAGCCCCAGCATTTT
CDR3 protein: CSVGGLDQPQHF

J gene: TRBJ2-7
V gene: TRBV29-1
clone size: .
D gene: TRBD1
CDR3 DNA: TGCAGCGTTGAGGGGACAGGGCCTAGAGGTTCCTACGAGCAGTACTTC
CDR3 protein: CSVEGTGPRGSYEQYF

J gene: TRBJ2-7
V gene: TRBV11-2
clone size: many
D gene: TRBD1
CDR3 DNA: TGTGCCAGCAGGGACGCGAGGACAGGGAATTACGAGCAGTACTTC
CDR3 protein: CASRDARTGNYEQYF

J gene: TRBJ1-2
V gene: TRBV5-1
clone size: .
D gene: .
CDR3 DNA: TGCGCCAGCAGCTTGCTCAGCGGGGGCTATGGCTACACCTTC
CDR3 protein: CASSLLSGGYGYTF

J gene: TRBJ1-6
V gene: TRBV9
clone size: few
D gene: .
CDR3 DNA: TGTGCCAGCAGCGTAGCCCCGGGGGATTCACCCCTCCACTTT
CDR3 protein: CASSVAPGDSPLHF

J gene: TRBJ2-1
V gene: TRBV2
clone size: few
D gene: .
CDR3 DNA: TGTGCCAGCATGAACAGGAACAATGAGCAGTTCTTC
CDR3 protein: CASMNRNNEQFF

J gene: TRBJ1-5
V gene: TRBV28
clone size: many
D gene: .
CDR3 DNA: TGTGCCAGCAGTTCCCCGGGGGCGGGTCAGCCCCAGCATTTT
CDR3 protein: CASSSPGAGQPQHF

J gene: TRBJ2-2
V gene: TRBV10-3
clone size: .
D gene: TRBD2
CDR3 DNA: TGTGCCATCAGGGTCGGGAGGGGGAACACCGGGGAGCTGTTTTTT
CDR3 protein: CAIRVGRGNTGELFF

J gene: TRBJ1-4
V gene: TRBV29-1
clone size: .
D gene: .
CDR3 DNA: TGCAGCGTTGTATGGTCGGGGGTATCTAATGAAAAACTGTTTTTT
CDR3 protein: CSVVWSGVSNEKLFF

J gene: TRBJ2-7
V gene: TRBV9
clone size: .
D gene: .
CDR3 DNA: TGTGCCAGCAGCGTAGATTTTGGGGCCTACGAGCAGTACTTC
CDR3 protein: CASSVDFGAYEQYF

J gene: TRBJ1-6
V gene: TRBV20-1
clone size: few
D gene: TRBD1
CDR3 DNA: TGCAGTGCTAGTTCGGGACAGGGCGTTGGTAATTCACCCCTCCACTTT
CDR3 protein: CSASSGQGVGNSPLHF

J gene: TRBJ1-6
V gene: TRBV21-1
clone size: .
D gene: .
CDR3 DNA: TGTGCCAGCAGCAAACCTCGACCGCGAGGAGGTAATTCACCCCTCCACTTT
CDR3 protein: CASSKPRPRGGNSPLHF

J gene: TRBJ1-2
V gene: TRBV12-3/TRBV12-4
clone size: .
D gene: .
CDR3 DNA: TGTGCCAGCACCGGGGGGCCCTATGGCTACACCTTC
CDR3 protein: CASTGGPYGYTF

J gene: TRBJ2-7
V gene: TRBV27
clone size: few
D gene: .
CDR3 DNA: TGTGCCAGCAGTTTAGAGGTGTACGACGAGCAGTACTTC
CDR3 protein: CASSLEVYDEQYF

J gene: TRBJ2-2
V gene: TRBV14
clone size: many
D gene: .
CDR3 DNA: TGTGCCAGCAGCCACCGCGTGGGGCGGGGCCCGAACACCGGGGAGCTGTTTTTT
CDR3 protein: CASSHRVGRGPNTGELFF

J gene: TRBJ2-1
V gene: TRBV7-6
clone size: few
D gene: TRBD2
CDR3 DNA: TGTGCCAGCAGCTTGTATCTGGGGGGGGTCCACAATGAGCAGTTCTTC
CDR3 protein: CASSLYLGGVHNEQFF

J gene: TRBJ2-5
V gene: TRBV4-1
clone size: once
D gene: .
CDR3 DNA: TGCGCCAGCAGCGCCCCCTCCCGGGGTCAAGAGACCCAGTACTTC
CDR3 protein: CASSAPSRGQETQYF

J gene: TRBJ2-3
V gene: TRBV7-7
clone size: many
D gene: .
CDR3 DNA: TGTGCCAGCAGCTTAGTCCCCGGGGCCAACACAGATACGCAGTATTTT
CDR3 protein: CASSLVPGANTDTQYF

J gene: TRBJ1-1
V gene: TRBV20-1
clone size: .
D gene: .
CDR3 DNA: TGCAGTGCTAGAGATCTTGGGGGAGGGACTGAAGATTTCTTT
CDR3 protein: CSARDLGGGTEDFF

J gene: TRBJ2-5
V gene: TRBV9
clone size: .
D gene: TRBD2
CDR3 DNA: TGTGCCAGCAGCGCCGGGACTAGCGGGACCCAGTACTTC
CDR3 protein: CASSAGTSGTQYF

J gene: TRBJ2-5
V gene: TRBV4-3
clone size: few
D gene: .
CDR3 DNA: TGCGCCAGCAGCCAAGATCTAGGGAGGCGAGGGACCCAGTACTTC
CDR3 protein: CASSQDLGRRGTQYF

J gene: TRBJ2-5
V gene: TRBV7-2
clone size: few
D gene: TRBD1
CDR3 DNA: TGTGCCAGCAGCGTAGAGGGACAGGGTGGAGAGACCCAGTACTTC
CDR3 protein: CASSVEGQGGETQYF

J gene: TRBJ1-1
V gene: TRBV6-5
clone size: few
D gene: .
CDR3 DNA: TGTGCCAGCAGTCACCGAGGAGGGAAGAATACTGAAGCTTTCTTT
CDR3 protein: CASSHRGGKNTEAFF

J gene: TRBJ2-3
V gene: TRBV2
clone size: few
D gene: .
CDR3 DNA: TGTGCCAGCAGCCCCTCGGTGGGGATAGCAGATACGCAGTATTTT
CDR3 protein: CASSPSVGIADTQYF

J gene: TRBJ1-2
V gene: TRBV28
clone size: .
D gene: TRBD1
CDR3 DNA: TGTGCCAGCAGCTCTCTCCGGGACAGGGATAGGGACTATGGCTACACCTTC
CDR3 protein: CASSSLRDRDRDYGYTF

J gene: TRBJ2-2
V gene: TRBV12-3/TRBV12-4
clone size: .
D gene: .
CDR3 DNA: TGTGCCATCTTCCGTCAGGGGCGAGACACCGGGGAGCTGTTTTTT
CDR3 protein: CAIFRQGRDTGELFF

J gene: TRBJ1-2
V gene: TRBV5-1
clone size: few
D gene: .
CDR3 DNA: TGCGCCAGCAGCCCCGGAGGGGACGTTGGCTACACCTTC
CDR3 protein: CASSPGGDVGYTF

J gene: TRBJ2-1
V gene: TRBV6-2/TRBV6-3
clone size: many
D gene: TRBD2
CDR3 DNA: TGTGCCAGCAGACGAGCGGGGGGTAGCCATGAGCAGTTCTTC
CDR3 protein: CASRRAGGSHEQFF

J gene: TRBJ2-6
V gene: TRBV6-5
clone size: .
D gene: TRBD1
CDR3 DNA: TGTGCCAGCAGGACCACCTGGACAGGTTCTGGGGCCAACGTCCTGACTTTC
CDR3 protein: CASRTTWTGSGANVLTF

J gene: TRBJ2-1
V gene: TRBV7-2
clone size: many
D gene: .
CDR3 DNA: TGTGCCAGCAGCTTAGCGGCGCGCTCGCAGTTCTTC
CDR3 protein: CASSLAARSQFF

J gene: TRBJ1-4
V gene: TRBV29-1
clone size: few
D gene: TRBD1
CDR3 DNA: TGCAGCGTTGCCAGGGGACAGAATGAAAAACTGTTTTTT
CDR3 protein: CSVARGQNEKLFF

J gene: TRBJ2-3
V gene: TRBV20-1
clone size: .
D gene: TRBD2
CDR3 DNA: TGCAGTGCTTGGACTAGCGGGGGGTCTTCGTATACGCAGTATTTT
CDR3 protein: CSAWTSGGSSYTQYF